A selection of T cell receptor beta chains follows, all from one sample in a study of blood T cell repertoires in COVID-19. The repertoire was sequenced with immunoSEQ multiplex PCR; TCRdb's copy has only in-frame clones and lacks some. Seen here are approximately 210,000 clones, around 82% observed once, and the top ten hold 12%. Sequencing was carried out using peripheral blood. The origin of the receptors is a woman between 35 and 50 years old with acute or convalescent COVID-19. CDR3s include the opening cysteine and the closing phenylalanine or tryptophan. D genes are given only for firm matches. Clone size appears in some rows only: once, few, many, or a class for an expanded clone.

CDR3nt: TGTGCCAGCAGCCCGACTAGCGGGACTGCCGGGGAGCTGTTTTTT
CDR3aa: CASSPTSGTAGELFF
j_gene: TRBJ2-2
v_gene: TRBV6-5
abundance: -
d_gene: TRBD2

CDR3nt: TGTGCCAGCAGCTTAGGGGGCCTCTCCTACGAGCAGTACTTC
CDR3aa: CASSLGGLSYEQYF
j_gene: TRBJ2-7
v_gene: TRBV7-2
abundance: -
d_gene: -

CDR3nt: TGTGCCTGGAATCCCGGGACAGGGGTTGGGACGTGGTTCTTC
CDR3aa: CAWNPGTGVGTWFF
j_gene: TRBJ2-1
v_gene: TRBV30
abundance: -
d_gene: TRBD1

CDR3nt: TGTGCCAGTAGTATCCGAAGAGGAAATCAGCCCCAGCATTTT
CDR3aa: CASSIRRGNQPQHF
j_gene: TRBJ1-5
v_gene: TRBV19
abundance: -
d_gene: -

CDR3nt: TGTGCCAGCAGTTCCCAGACAGGTCTCTCCAACTATGGCTACACCTTC
CDR3aa: CASSSQTGLSNYGYTF
j_gene: TRBJ1-2
v_gene: TRBV6-5
abundance: -
d_gene: -

CDR3nt: TGCGCCAGCACCCAGGGAGCTAGCGTCCCCCCCGAGCAGTACTTC
CDR3aa: CASTQGASVPPEQYF
j_gene: TRBJ2-7
v_gene: TRBV4-1
abundance: -
d_gene: -

CDR3nt: TGTGCCAGCAGTTCCACCGGGACACTCCTTAGCAATCAGCCCCAGCATTTT
CDR3aa: CASSSTGTLLSNQPQHF
j_gene: TRBJ1-5
v_gene: TRBV27
abundance: -
d_gene: -

CDR3nt: TGTGCCAGCAGCTTATTGACGGGACAGGGCTACGAGCAGTACTTC
CDR3aa: CASSLLTGQGYEQYF
j_gene: TRBJ2-7
v_gene: TRBV11-2
abundance: -
d_gene: TRBD1

CDR3nt: TGTGCCAGCAGTGCAGCCCCGACAGGGTATAGCACAGATACGCAGTATTTT
CDR3aa: CASSAAPTGYSTDTQYF
j_gene: TRBJ2-3
v_gene: TRBV6-1
abundance: -
d_gene: TRBD1

CDR3nt: TGTGCCAGCAGCTGGGCCTATGGGAGCTCCTACGAGCAGTACTTC
CDR3aa: CASSWAYGSSYEQYF
j_gene: TRBJ2-7
v_gene: TRBV11-2
abundance: -
d_gene: -

CDR3nt: TGCGCCAGCAGCTTGTCGGGGGGGTATGAAAAACTGTTTTTT
CDR3aa: CASSLSGGYEKLFF
j_gene: TRBJ1-4
v_gene: TRBV5-1
abundance: -
d_gene: -

CDR3nt: TGTGCCAGTAGGGTGTATGGGGGGGGCGCATGGACTGAAGCTTTCTTT
CDR3aa: CASRVYGGGAWTEAFF
j_gene: TRBJ1-1
v_gene: TRBV19
abundance: -
d_gene: -

CDR3nt: TGTGCCAGCAGTTTATCGCTGCGGGAGCAGTACTTC
CDR3aa: CASSLSLREQYF
j_gene: TRBJ2-7
v_gene: TRBV28
abundance: once
d_gene: -

CDR3nt: TGCGCCAGCACCCCGCTCGCGGAGGGAAGGTATGGCTACACCTTC
CDR3aa: CASTPLAEGRYGYTF
j_gene: TRBJ1-2
v_gene: TRBV5-1
abundance: few
d_gene: -

CDR3nt: TGCAGCGTTTGGACAGGCCCTAACTATGGCTACACCTTC
CDR3aa: CSVWTGPNYGYTF
j_gene: TRBJ1-2
v_gene: TRBV29-1
abundance: -
d_gene: TRBD1

CDR3nt: TGTGCCAGCAGCTTGGATCTGGCCTCTGGGGCCAACGTCCTGACTTTC
CDR3aa: CASSLDLASGANVLTF
j_gene: TRBJ2-6
v_gene: TRBV5-5
abundance: -
d_gene: -

CDR3nt: TGTGCCTGGAGTGTTGGGACAGCCTACAATGAGCAGTTCTTC
CDR3aa: CAWSVGTAYNEQFF
j_gene: TRBJ2-1
v_gene: TRBV30
abundance: once
d_gene: TRBD1

CDR3nt: TGTGCCAGCCCCCGGACAGAGAACACTGAAGCTTTCTTT
CDR3aa: CASPRTENTEAFF
j_gene: TRBJ1-1
v_gene: TRBV27
abundance: -
d_gene: -

CDR3nt: TGTGCCAGCAGTCCCCCGCGCGGGGTCAGCACAGATACGCAGTATTTT
CDR3aa: CASSPPRGVSTDTQYF
j_gene: TRBJ2-3
v_gene: TRBV6-6
abundance: -
d_gene: -

CDR3nt: TGTGCCACCAGTGATGAGAAAAACACTGAAGCTTTCTTT
CDR3aa: CATSDEKNTEAFF
j_gene: TRBJ1-1
v_gene: TRBV24-1
abundance: -
d_gene: -

CDR3nt: TGTGCCAGCAGCTTGATAATTGGCGAAAAACTGTTTTTT
CDR3aa: CASSLIIGEKLFF
j_gene: TRBJ1-4
v_gene: TRBV12-3/TRBV12-4
abundance: -
d_gene: -

CDR3nt: TGTGCCAGCAGCCAAGTTGAGACAGGGAAAGATACGCAGTATTTT
CDR3aa: CASSQVETGKDTQYF
j_gene: TRBJ2-3
v_gene: TRBV3-1/TRBV3-2
abundance: -
d_gene: TRBD1

CDR3nt: TGCGCCAGCAGCCAAGGTCAGGGAACCATCTCCTACAATGAGCAGTTCTTC
CDR3aa: CASSQGQGTISYNEQFF
j_gene: TRBJ2-1
v_gene: TRBV4-1
abundance: -
d_gene: -

CDR3nt: TGTGCCAGCAGTTTGTGGGCTCGTACGCAGTATTTT
CDR3aa: CASSLWARTQYF
j_gene: TRBJ2-3
v_gene: TRBV12-3/TRBV12-4
abundance: -
d_gene: -

CDR3nt: TGTGCCAGCTCACCCGCACTCCAGAACACTGAAGCTTTCTTT
CDR3aa: CASSPALQNTEAFF
j_gene: TRBJ1-1
v_gene: TRBV18
abundance: -
d_gene: -

CDR3nt: TGTGCCAGCAGCCAAGATCAGGAAGGCTCTGGCTACACCTTC
CDR3aa: CASSQDQEGSGYTF
j_gene: TRBJ1-2
v_gene: TRBV4-2
abundance: -
d_gene: -

CDR3nt: TGTGCCACCAGCAGAGTTGGGGCAGGCCGCTACGAGCAGTACTTC
CDR3aa: CATSRVGAGRYEQYF
j_gene: TRBJ2-7
v_gene: TRBV15
abundance: -
d_gene: -

CDR3nt: TGCAGCGTTGCGGGGGGCACCTATGGCTACACCTTC
CDR3aa: CSVAGGTYGYTF
j_gene: TRBJ1-2
v_gene: TRBV29-1
abundance: -
d_gene: -

CDR3nt: TGCGCCAGCAGCTTATTAGTGAACACTGAAGCTTTCTTT
CDR3aa: CASSLLVNTEAFF
j_gene: TRBJ1-1
v_gene: TRBV5-1
abundance: -
d_gene: -

CDR3nt: TGTGCCAGCAGCTTAAATACAGGAGGGCCGCAGGGGACCCAGTACTTC
CDR3aa: CASSLNTGGPQGTQYF
j_gene: TRBJ2-5
v_gene: TRBV7-6
abundance: -
d_gene: -

CDR3nt: TGTGCCAGCAGTCGCGGAGGGGCTAGCACAGATACGCAGTATTTT
CDR3aa: CASSRGGASTDTQYF
j_gene: TRBJ2-3
v_gene: TRBV25-1
abundance: -
d_gene: -

CDR3nt: TGTGCCTTTCGGACAGGGAATAATTCACCCCTCCACTTT
CDR3aa: CAFRTGNNSPLHF
j_gene: TRBJ1-6
v_gene: TRBV30
abundance: few
d_gene: TRBD1

CDR3nt: TGCGCCAGCAGCCAACAACGACTAGCGAGCTCCTACAATGAGCAGTTCTTC
CDR3aa: CASSQQRLASSYNEQFF
j_gene: TRBJ2-1
v_gene: TRBV4-3
abundance: -
d_gene: TRBD2

CDR3nt: TGTGCCATCAGTGAGGGACTAGCGGACTACAATGAGCAGTTCTTC
CDR3aa: CAISEGLADYNEQFF
j_gene: TRBJ2-1
v_gene: TRBV10-3
abundance: once
d_gene: TRBD2

CDR3nt: TGTGCCAGCAGTTACGGACAGGCCCTCAGAAATCAGCCCCAGCATTTT
CDR3aa: CASSYGQALRNQPQHF
j_gene: TRBJ1-5
v_gene: TRBV6-6
abundance: -
d_gene: TRBD1

CDR3nt: TGTGCCAGCAGCCAACCCGGGACTAGGAATGAGCAGTTCTTC
CDR3aa: CASSQPGTRNEQFF
j_gene: TRBJ2-1
v_gene: TRBV4-2
abundance: -
d_gene: TRBD2

CDR3nt: TGTGCCAGTAGTATCGTGGCGGGATGGGGCAATGAGCAGTTCTTC
CDR3aa: CASSIVAGWGNEQFF
j_gene: TRBJ2-1
v_gene: TRBV19
abundance: -
d_gene: -

CDR3nt: TGTGCCAGCAGCTTAGGGTCAGTTTATAGCAATCAGCCCCAGCATTTT
CDR3aa: CASSLGSVYSNQPQHF
j_gene: TRBJ1-5
v_gene: TRBV7-8
abundance: -
d_gene: -

CDR3nt: TGTGCCACCAGTGCTACCCTTGGGGTAGGGGACACCGGGGAGCTGTTTTTT
CDR3aa: CATSATLGVGDTGELFF
j_gene: TRBJ2-2
v_gene: TRBV24-1
abundance: once
d_gene: -

CDR3nt: TGTGCCTGGAGTGCTACCACTATTTTGGGACTAGCGGGGGGGAACTACAATGAGCAGTTCTTC
CDR3aa: CAWSATTILGLAGGNYNEQFF
j_gene: TRBJ2-1
v_gene: TRBV30
abundance: -
d_gene: TRBD2

CDR3nt: TGTGCCATCAGTGAGTCCACGGGAAGGTGGAGGGCCGGGACCGGGGAGCTGTTTTTT
CDR3aa: CAISESTGRWRAGTGELFF
j_gene: TRBJ2-2
v_gene: TRBV10-3
abundance: -
d_gene: -

CDR3nt: TGCGCCAGCAGCTTGGACGTGGCGGGGGGGCAAGAGACCCAGTACTTC
CDR3aa: CASSLDVAGGQETQYF
j_gene: TRBJ2-5
v_gene: TRBV5-1
abundance: once
d_gene: TRBD2

CDR3nt: TGTGCCATCAGTGACGATGCTTTTAGCGGTTACGAGCAGTACTTC
CDR3aa: CAISDDAFSGYEQYF
j_gene: TRBJ2-7
v_gene: TRBV10-3
abundance: -
d_gene: -

CDR3nt: TGTGCCAGTAGTCGGCAGGGTCTTGAAAAACTGTTTTTT
CDR3aa: CASSRQGLEKLFF
j_gene: TRBJ1-4
v_gene: TRBV19
abundance: once
d_gene: -

CDR3nt: TGTGCCAGCAGTGTGACAGGTCCCTACGAGCAGTACTTC
CDR3aa: CASSVTGPYEQYF
j_gene: TRBJ2-7
v_gene: TRBV2
abundance: -
d_gene: -

CDR3nt: TGTGCCAGCCTTTCGGGACCCGGGGGGGAAAAACTGTTTTTT
CDR3aa: CASLSGPGGEKLFF
j_gene: TRBJ1-4
v_gene: TRBV10-3
abundance: once
d_gene: -

CDR3nt: TGTGCCAGCAGCTCGCTAGCGGGAGCGAGGAACGAGCAGTACTTC
CDR3aa: CASSSLAGARNEQYF
j_gene: TRBJ2-7
v_gene: TRBV5-6
abundance: -
d_gene: TRBD2

CDR3nt: TGTGCCAGCAGTCGAGGACAGGATCGGTACACCGGGGAGCTGTTTTTT
CDR3aa: CASSRGQDRYTGELFF
j_gene: TRBJ2-2
v_gene: TRBV6-6
abundance: -
d_gene: TRBD1

CDR3nt: TGCGCCAGCAGTAGGACTAGCAGCTACAATGAGCAGTTCTTC
CDR3aa: CASSRTSSYNEQFF
j_gene: TRBJ2-1
v_gene: TRBV4-1
abundance: few
d_gene: TRBD2